The 26 T cell receptor beta chains in this list originate from one sample, sequenced in a study of cytomegalovirus exposure and HLA in healthy donors. Amplification used 60 Vbeta primers and 13 Jbeta primers. TCRdb's copy holds only in-frame clones and misses some; the assay was immunoSEQ multiplex PCR. The data hold under 150,000 clones, with over 70% observed a single time. What was sequenced was PBMCs. All receptors derive from a man aged 30-40 years in good health and CMV-seronegative.

This clone was seen only a few times. The rearrangement links TRBV20-1 to TRBJ1-1; D not certain. The CDR3 contains 11 residues. The germline V and J ends were trimmed by 1 base and 2 bases, with 2 bases remaining between them. Germline V gives CDR1 DFQATT, CDR2 SNEGSKA (reference sequence). CDR3 sequence: CSARANTEAFF. For the CDR3, the DNA is TGCAGTGCTAGAGCTAACACTGAAGCTTTCTTT.

This chain links TRBV7-2 with TRBJ1-4; D is perhaps TRBD1 (6 bases). The germline V gene encodes CDR1 SGHTA and CDR2 FQGNSA. Trimming pared 1 base from V and 8 bases from J, leaving 14 bases between. This CDR3 is 15 amino acids long. The DNA of the CDR3 is TGTGCCAGCAGCTTAGGGGGGATCCAGGGGGAAAAACTGTTTTTT. Translating gives CASSLGGIQGEKLFF.

The chain couples TRBV6-1 to TRBJ2-3; D possibly corresponds to TRBD2 (5 bases). V shed 0 bases and J shed 0 bases, with 10 bases lying between them. This CDR3 comprises 16 residues. The germline V gene encodes CDR1 MNHNS and CDR2 SASEGT. In nucleotides, the CDR3 is TGTGCCAGCAGTGAAGCCTCAGCGGACAGCACAGATACGCAGTATTTT. Its protein is CASSEASADSTDTQYF.

The J gene is TRBJ2-7, the V gene TRBV6-5; 8 bases are shared with TRBD2. This CDR3 contains 15 residues. Germline CDR1 reads MNHEY; CDR2 reads SVGAGI. V lost 0 bases to trimming and J lost 2 bases; unmatched junction nucleotides: 3. CDR3 DNA sequence: TGTGCCAGCAGTTACTCCGGGACTAGTCCCTACGAGCAGTACTTC. It codes for CASSYSGTSPYEQYF.

The CDR3 loop reads CASSLLARGYGYTF. The CDR3 bases are TGTGCCAGCAGTTTATTGGCCAGGGGCTATGGCTACACCTTC. The chain has TRBV27 and TRBJ1-2, with D perhaps TRBD1 (6 bases). This CDR3 comprises 14 residues. The germline gives CDR1 MNHEY, CDR2 SMNVEV (reference sequence). V was shortened by 1 base and J by 4 bases, with 10 bases between the two germline ends.

This clone appeared once. The CDR3 loop is CASMYTPGTGELFF. The CDR3 nucleotides read TGTGCCAGTATGTATACCCCGGGGACCGGGGAGCTGTTTTTT. The chain is built from TRBV19 and TRBJ2-2; a possible D gene is TRBD2 (5 bases). Trimming took off 7 bases at V and 5 bases at J, with 14 bases between the two ends. Germline CDR1 LNHDA, CDR2 SQIVND (reference sequence). The CDR3 spans 14 residues.

The chain recombines TRBV7-8 with TRBJ2-3; 9 nucleotides align to TRBD1. There are 15 residues in the CDR3. CDR1 SGHVS and CDR2 FQNEAQ come from the germline V gene. The trim removed 4 bases at V and 3 bases at J, leaving 5 bases unmatched. CDR3 sequence reads: CASSSPDRGTDTQYF. The CDR3 bases are TGTGCCAGCAGCTCCCCCGACAGGGGGACAGATACGCAGTATTTT.

V usage is TRBV30 and J usage is TRBJ2-5; D gene unclear. Trimming left V 4 bases short and J 0 bases short, with 12 bases between. Germline loops: CDR1 GTSNPN, CDR2 SVGIG (reference sequence). This CDR3 is built from 14 residues. The CDR3 region is CAWMRQPHQETQYF. In DNA, the CDR3 is TGTGCCTGGATGAGACAACCACACCAAGAGACCCAGTACTTC.

The table lists this clone with a few counts. This CDR3 is CASSYHSDRGDYGYTF. CDR3 nucleotides: TGTGCCAGCAGTTACCACTCCGACAGGGGAGACTATGGCTACACCTTC. The chain joins TRBV6-6 to TRBJ1-2; TRBD1 matches at 8 bases. The trim removed 2 bases at V and 3 bases at J, leaving 8 bases unmatched. CDR1 and CDR2 (germline): MNHNY, SVGAGI (reference sequence). This CDR3 region has 16 residues.

This clone was recorded a few times. The chain's CDR3 is CATIRGRTSTDTQYF. The CDR3 coding sequence is TGTGCCACCATCCGCGGGAGGACTAGCACAGATACGCAGTATTTT. The chain recombines TRBV28 with TRBJ2-3, with 8 bases matching TRBD2. The CDR3 runs 15 residues. The V and J ends lost 10 bases and 0 bases, in that order; junction bases with no gene match: 9. The germline CDR1 and CDR2 sequences are MDHEN and SYDVKM.

J is TRBJ1-1 and V is TRBV30; D is unresolved. V lost 0 bases to trimming and J lost 11 bases, with 16 bases between them. This CDR3 comprises 13 residues. Germline lookup yields CDR1 GTSNPN and CDR2 SVGIG (reference sequence). CDR3 residues: CAWSVQIIDEAFF. The CDR3 coding sequence is TGTGCCTGGAGTGTACAGATTATTGATGAGGCTTTCTTT.

The chain couples TRBV25-1 to TRBJ1-1; D unresolved. The germline V gene has CDR1 MGHDK and CDR2 SYGVNS. The CDR3 is 12 residues long. The V and J ends lost 3 bases and 6 bases respectively, with 8 bases between them. The CDR3 sequence is CASSDRYAEAFF. The CDR3 DNA is TGTGCCAGCAGTGACAGGTACGCTGAAGCTTTCTTT.

The rearrangement uses TRBV19 and TRBJ1-2; maybe TRBD1 (6 bases). The CDR3 is made up of 13 amino acids. The germline V gene has CDR1 LNHDA and CDR2 SQIVND (reference sequence). Trimming shortened V by 6 bases and J by 8 bases, and 16 bases separated the two germline ends. The CDR3 DNA is TGTGCCAGTAGGACCGGACAGTTGGGAGGCTACACCTTC. Translated: CASRTGQLGGYTF. The variable domain in full, completed from reference TRBV19 and TRBJ1-2, reads DGGITQSPKYLFRKEGQNVTLSCEQNLNHDAMYWYRQDPGQGLRLIYYSQIVNDFQKGDIAEGYSVSREKKESFPLTVTSAQKNPTAFYLCASRTGQLGGYTFGSGTRLTVV.

The chain recombines TRBV6-6 with TRBJ2-6; TRBD1 matches 7 bases. The J segment lost 2 bases and the V segment lost 5 bases, leaving 0 bases of the junction unmatched. CDR3 length equals 14 residues. CDR1 MNHNY and CDR2 SVGAGI come from the germline V gene (reference sequence). The CDR3 DNA reads as TGTGCCAGCAGTACAGGGGCTGGGGCCAACGTCCTGACTTTC. Translation gives CASSTGAGANVLTF.

This chain links TRBV28 with TRBJ2-2, with D unclear. Deletions cut 3 bases from V and 6 bases from J, with 11 bases between. The CDR3 length is 14 residues. Germline V gene data show CDR1 as MDHEN and CDR2 as SYDVKM. The CDR3 sequence is CASSFRGTAGELFF. The CDR3, as DNA: TGTGCCAGCAGTTTCAGAGGTACCGCCGGGGAGCTGTTTTTT.

The CDR3, as DNA: TGTGCCAGCAGCTCCCAGTCGGGGGGACCTGAAGCTTTCTTT. This encodes CASSSQSGGPEAFF. The chain carries TRBV7-2 and TRBJ1-1; a possible D gene is TRBD1 (5 bases). CDR3 length equals 14 residues. CDR1 SGHTA and CDR2 FQGNSA come from the germline V gene. V lost 4 bases and J lost 6, with 15 bases in between. Variable domain in full (rest from reference TRBV7-2 and TRBJ1-1): GAGVSQSPSNKVTEKGKDVELRCDPISGHTALYWYRQSLGQGLEFLIYFQGNSAPDKSGLPSDRFSAERTGGSVSTLTIQRTQQEDSAVYLCASSSQSGGPEAFFGQGTRLTVV.

The genes are TRBV4-1 and TRBJ2-5, with 10 bases that match TRBD2. Germline CDR1 is MGHRA and CDR2 is YSYEKL. This CDR3 has 19 amino acids. Trimming removed 2 bases from V and 0 bases from J; junction bases left unmatched: 12. The CDR3 nucleotides are TGCGCCAGCAGCCAACGAATATTAGCGGGGGGCCGGGACCAAGAGACCCAGTACTTC. Translating gives CASSQRILAGGRDQETQYF.

This sequence joins TRBV4-2 and TRBJ1-1, with TRBD1 matching over 7 bases. Per germline, CDR1 LGHNA and CDR2 YNFKEQ. The CDR3 is 14 amino acids. The CDR3 region has the DNA TGTGCAAAGCAGGGGGGACAGAGGAACACTGAAGCTTTCTTT. It translates to CAKQGGQRNTEAFF.

This clone appeared a few times. V gene TRBV4-3 combines with J gene TRBJ2-5, with 9 bases matching TRBD2. This CDR3 spans 15 amino acids. The V gene end was trimmed by 8 bases and the J gene end by 5 bases; junction bases not matched to a gene: 12. CDR1 is LGHNA, CDR2 YSLEER, per germline. The CDR3 sequence: CASSIRGGAGETQYF. Here the CDR3 DNA reads TGCGCCAGCTCTATCCGCGGGGGGGCAGGGGAGACCCAGTACTTC.

This chain links TRBV7-8 with TRBJ2-5, with 8 bases lining up with TRBD2. Germline loops: CDR1 SGHVS, CDR2 FQNEAQ. The CDR3 covers 17 residues. The trim removed 3 bases at V and 0 bases at J, leaving 9 bases unmatched. DNA of the CDR3: TGTGCCAGCAGCTTCCCCGGGGGGGGCCCTGACCAAGAGACCCAGTACTTC. This encodes CASSFPGGGPDQETQYF.

The CDR3 reads CASRSPGETQYF. The CDR3 bases are TGTGCCAGCCGCTCTCCAGGGGAGACCCAGTACTTC. V is TRBV28 and J is TRBJ2-5; possible D gene TRBD1, 5 bases. In germline, CDR1 is MDHEN, CDR2 SYDVKM. V was trimmed by 8 bases and J by 5 bases, leaving 12 bases between them. The CDR3 runs to 12 residues.

In DNA form, the CDR3 reads TGTGCCAGCAGCTTAGCCCGAGCGGGCGGGTACAATGAGCAGTTCTTC. Its protein product is CASSLARAGGYNEQFF. V gene TRBV7-9 combines with J gene TRBJ2-1; a possible D gene is TRBD2 (6 bases). This CDR3 contains 16 residues. Trimming stripped 0 bases from V and 4 bases from J, with 13 bases between. Per germline, CDR1 SEHNR and CDR2 FQNEAQ (reference sequence).

V is TRBV27 and J is TRBJ2-3, with 8 bases that match TRBD2. With 2 bases clipped from V and 3 bases from J, the junction kept 16 bases outside the gene matches. This CDR3 is built from 19 residues. Germline values: CDR1 MNHEY, CDR2 SMNVEV (reference sequence). The CDR3 protein is CASSLRRTSLTSGTDTQYF. CDR3 sequence (DNA): TGTGCCAGCAGTTTACGTAGGACTAGCCTAACTAGTGGTACAGATACGCAGTATTTT.

V usage is TRBV23-1 and J usage is TRBJ2-7; perhaps TRBD1 as D (5 bases). TRBV23-1 is flagged as an ORF with uncertain function. V gave up 4 bases and J gave up 2 bases, with 9 bases separating them. The CDR3 loop spans 13 amino acids. CDR3 nucleotides: TGCGCCAGCAGTCTTATAGGGGCCTACGAGCAGTACTTC. It translates to CASSLIGAYEQYF.

This clone was detected a few times. The chain links TRBV29-1 to TRBJ2-2; D is possibly TRBD2 (6 bases). This CDR3 is 14 amino acids long. The V gene lost 3 bases and the J gene lost 4 bases, with 12 bases spanning the gap. Per germline, CDR1 SQVTM and CDR2 ANQGSEA. The CDR3 loop is CSVERLVGTGELFF. The DNA of the CDR3 is TGCAGCGTTGAGAGACTAGTAGGCACCGGGGAGCTGTTTTTT.

The gene calls are TRBV4-3 and TRBJ2-1, with TRBD1 as a possible D gene (6 bases). CDR1 is LGHNA and CDR2 is YSLEER in the germline V gene. The CDR3 is made up of 13 amino acids. V gave up 3 bases and J gave up 9 bases, with 12 bases separating them. DNA of the CDR3: TGCGCCAGCAGCCACCTCGGACAGAGTGAGCAGTTCTTC. Protein product: CASSHLGQSEQFF.